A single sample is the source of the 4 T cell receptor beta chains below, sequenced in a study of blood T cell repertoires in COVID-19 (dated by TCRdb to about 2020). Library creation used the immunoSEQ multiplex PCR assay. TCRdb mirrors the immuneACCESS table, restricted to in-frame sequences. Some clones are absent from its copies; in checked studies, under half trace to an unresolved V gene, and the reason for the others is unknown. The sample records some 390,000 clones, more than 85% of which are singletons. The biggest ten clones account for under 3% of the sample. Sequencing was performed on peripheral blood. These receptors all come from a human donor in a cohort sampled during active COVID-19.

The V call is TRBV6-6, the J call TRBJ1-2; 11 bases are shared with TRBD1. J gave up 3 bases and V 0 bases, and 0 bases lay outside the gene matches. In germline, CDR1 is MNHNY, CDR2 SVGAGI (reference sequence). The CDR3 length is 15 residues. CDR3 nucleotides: TGTGCCAGCAGTTACTCGGGACAGGGGGACTATGGCTACACCTTC. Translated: CASSYSGQGDYGYTF.

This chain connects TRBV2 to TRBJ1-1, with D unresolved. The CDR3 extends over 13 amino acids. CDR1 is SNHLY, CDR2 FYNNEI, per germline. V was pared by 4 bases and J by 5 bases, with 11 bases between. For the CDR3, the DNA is TGTGCCAGCAGTGGGCTGGGGAGGACTGAAGCTTTCTTT. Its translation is CASSGLGRTEAFF.

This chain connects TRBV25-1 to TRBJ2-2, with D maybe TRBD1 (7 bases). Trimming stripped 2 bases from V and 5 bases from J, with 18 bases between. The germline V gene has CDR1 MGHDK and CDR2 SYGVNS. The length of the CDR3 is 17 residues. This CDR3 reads CASSEAYGQGGTGELFF. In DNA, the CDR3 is TGTGCCAGCAGTGAAGCATACGGCCAGGGGGGAACCGGGGAGCTGTTTTTT.

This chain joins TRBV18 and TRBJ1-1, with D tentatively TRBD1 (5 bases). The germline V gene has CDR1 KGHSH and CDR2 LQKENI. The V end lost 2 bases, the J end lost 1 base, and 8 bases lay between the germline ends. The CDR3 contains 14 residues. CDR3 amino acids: CASSPVRENTEAFF. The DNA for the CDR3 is TGTGCCAGCTCACCAGTCAGGGAGAACACTGAAGCTTTCTTT.